These 21 T cell receptor beta chains were sequenced from one sample in a study of OX40 agonist ivuxolimab in advanced cancers. Clones were read by immunoSEQ multiplex PCR, and TCRdb kept only the in-frame ones, dropping some. Of fewer than 65,000 clones detected, approximately 82% appear once; the ten largest clones hold around 3.6%. Sequences were derived from CD4+ or CD8+ T cells sorted from blood, sampled in a trial of the OX40 agonist ivuxolimab. These receptor sequences come from an adult with an advanced solid tumor such as melanoma, head and neck, liver or kidney cancer.

The rearrangement uses TRBV21-1 and TRBJ2-1. TRBV21-1 is assigned pseudogene status. CDR3 size: 15 residues. CDR3 protein: CASSKAGVSYNEQFF. The CDR3 DNA is TGTGCCAGCAGCAAAGCTGGGGTTTCCTACAATGAGCAGTTCTTC.

The rearrangement links TRBV19 to TRBJ2-1; D gene unclear. V lost 7 bases and J lost 2, with 12 bases in between. The CDR3 totals 14 residues. The germline CDR1 and CDR2 sequences are LNHDA and SQIVND (reference sequence). The CDR3 DNA sequence: TGTGCCAGTAAATATCAATCTACCTACAATGAGCAGTTCTTC. Translating gives CASKYQSTYNEQFF.

This clone was observed once. The rearrangement links TRBV12-2 to TRBJ2-1. TRBV12-2 is listed as a pseudogene. This CDR3 has 17 amino acids. DNA of the CDR3: TGTGCAAGTCGCTTAGCGCCCGGGGGCAAGGATTACAATGAGCAGTTCTTC. Its protein is CASRLAPGGKDYNEQFF.

The J gene is TRBJ1-1, the V gene TRBV5-4; no reliable D call. Between the trimmed V and J ends, which lost 1 base and 4 bases, there was a span of 17 bases. CDR1 and CDR2 from the germline V gene are SGHNT and YYREEE (reference sequence). The CDR3 covers 16 residues. CDR3 amino acids: CASSLRVTGKGTEAFF. The CDR3 DNA is TGTGCCAGCAGCTTGCGGGTTACTGGGAAGGGCACTGAAGCTTTCTTT. Full variable domain (outside the CDR3, taken from reference TRBV5-4 and TRBJ1-1): ETGVTQSPTHLIKTRGQQVTLRCSSQSGHNTVSWYQQALGQGPQFIFQYYREEENGRGNFPPRFSGLQFPNYSSELNVNALELDDSALYLCASSLRVTGKGTEAFFGQGTRLTVV.

The rearrangement links TRBV2 to TRBJ1-1; 8 bases map to TRBD1. The CDR3 is 14 amino acids. V was pared by 6 bases and J by 3 bases, with 6 bases of the junction left unmatched. Germline CDR1 and CDR2: SNHLY and FYNNEI. The CDR3 loop is CASRPQGAYTEAFF. In DNA form, the CDR3 reads TGTGCCAGCAGGCCCCAGGGGGCCTACACTGAAGCTTTCTTT.

V usage is TRBV5-1 and J usage is TRBJ2-2; D is unclear. With 0 bases removed from V and 1 base from J, the gap between germline ends came to 10 bases. In germline, CDR1 is SGHRS, CDR2 YFSETQ. CDR3 length: 16 residues. The CDR3 DNA follows: TGCGCCAGCAGCTTGGTACCTATAGGGAACACCGGGGAGCTGTTTTTT. Translation: CASSLVPIGNTGELFF.

The chain joins TRBV5-1 to TRBJ1-2, with TRBD1 as a possible D gene (5 bases). CDR1 is SGHRS, CDR2 YFSETQ, per germline. Between the trimmed V and J ends, which lost 0 bases and 8 bases, there was a span of 14 bases. This CDR3 contains 14 residues. CDR3 DNA sequence: TGCGCCAGCAGCTTGGGCCAGGGAGTATGGGGCTACACCTTC. As protein: CASSLGQGVWGYTF.

The chain combines TRBV10-2 with TRBJ2-1; 9 nucleotides match TRBD2. V lost 6 bases and J lost 5; bases outside the gene matches: 5. The CDR3 loop spans 14 amino acids. Germline values: CDR1 WSHSY, CDR2 SAAADI. The CDR3 DNA follows: TGCGCCAGCAGGCCCTTAGCGGGAGACAATGAGCAGTTCTTC. Protein product: CASRPLAGDNEQFF.

The chain has TRBV6-5 and TRBJ1-2; D is undetermined. CDR1 is MNHEY, CDR2 SVGAGI, per germline. V was pared by 4 bases and J by 1 base, with 10 bases between. This CDR3 contains 14 residues. The CDR3 loop reads CASSSQENNYGYTF. The CDR3, as DNA: TGTGCCAGCAGTTCCCAGGAAAATAACTATGGCTACACCTTC.

The chain recombines TRBV2 with TRBJ2-1, with a possible D match to TRBD2 (7 bases). The CDR3 has 14 residues. CDR1 SNHLY and CDR2 FYNNEI come from the germline V gene. V was clipped by 6 bases and J by 3 bases, with 12 bases between them. CDR3 residues: CASRRGGLYNEQFF. In nucleotides, the CDR3 is TGTGCCAGCAGGAGGGGGGGCCTCTACAATGAGCAGTTCTTC.

The chain has TRBV7-9 and TRBJ2-2; tentatively, D is TRBD2 (6 bases). Germline CDR1 is SEHNR and CDR2 is FQNEAQ (reference sequence). The CDR3 consists of 14 residues. The V end lost 3 bases, the J end lost 6 bases, and 11 bases lay between the germline ends. CDR3 bases: TGTGCCAGCAGCTTTGGTTGGAGGGCCGGGGAGCTGTTTTTT. This sequence encodes CASSFGWRAGELFF.

This chain connects TRBV7-2 to TRBJ2-1; 9 nucleotides align to TRBD1. CDR3 length equals 14 residues. The trim removed 5 bases at V and 8 bases at J, leaving 7 bases unmatched. Germline lookup yields CDR1 SGHTA and CDR2 FQGNSA. CDR3 coding DNA: TGTGCCAGCAGCCAACCGGACAGGGGCGATGAGCAGTTCTTC. Amino acid sequence: CASSQPDRGDEQFF.

This chain connects TRBV28 to TRBJ2-7; 10 positions match TRBD1. Germline loops: CDR1 MDHEN, CDR2 SYDVKM. Trimming took 4 bases from V and 2 from J; bases not matched to a gene: 5. The CDR3 sequence is 15 residues long. Here the CDR3 reads CASSSGQGIPYEQYF. The CDR3 bases are TGTGCCAGCAGTTCGGGACAGGGGATCCCCTACGAGCAGTACTTC. Combining the CDR3 with reference TRBV28 and TRBJ2-7 gives the whole variable domain DVKVTQSSRYLVKRTGEKVFLECVQDMDHENMFWYRQDPGLGLRLIYFSYDVKMKEKGDIPEGYSVSREKKERFSLILESASTNQTSMYLCASSSGQGIPYEQYFGPGTRLTVT.

The genes are TRBV2 and TRBJ1-5; D is ambiguous. This CDR3 is 13 amino acids long. V was pared by 6 bases and J by 0 bases, with 6 bases between. Looked up from germline, CDR1 is SNHLY and CDR2 is FYNNEI. The CDR3 loop reads CASRSNSNQPQHF. CDR3 bases: TGTGCCAGCAGGTCAAATAGCAATCAGCCCCAGCATTTT.

The CDR3 sequence: CASSLYGQPSTDTQYF. CDR3 coding DNA: TGTGCCAGCAGCTTATACGGACAGCCAAGCACAGATACGCAGTATTTT. The rearrangement joins TRBV7-2 to TRBJ2-3; tentatively, D is TRBD1 (6 bases). Germline V gene lookup returns CDR1 SGHTA and CDR2 FQGNSA. V was trimmed by 2 bases and J by 0 bases, leaving 12 bases between them. CDR3 length equals 16 residues. Full variable domain (rest looked up from reference TRBV7-2 and TRBJ2-3): GAGVSQSPSNKVTEKGKDVELRCDPISGHTALYWYRQSLGQGLEFLIYFQGNSAPDKSGLPSDRFSAERTGGSVSTLTIQRTQQEDSAVYLCASSLYGQPSTDTQYFGPGTRLTVL.

The CDR3 here is CAISQDGSPLHF. The CDR3 DNA sequence: TGTGCCATCAGCCAGGATGGTTCACCCCTCCACTTT. The rearrangement uses TRBV10-3 and TRBJ1-6; D remains unclear. Germline lookup yields CDR1 ENHRY and CDR2 SYGVKD. This CDR3 region has 12 residues. Trimming removed 6 bases at V and 9 bases at J, with 9 bases between.

The V gene is TRBV5-4, the J gene TRBJ1-1, with unresolved D. Trimming shortened V by 3 bases and J by 0 bases, and 12 bases separated the two germline ends. The CDR3 is 15 amino acids. From germline, CDR1 is SGHNT and CDR2 YYREEE (reference sequence). The CDR3 coding sequence is TGTGCCAGCAGCTCTTCTGACGTTTTGAACACTGAAGCTTTCTTT. This sequence encodes CASSSSDVLNTEAFF.

The chain has TRBV4-2 and TRBJ1-5; tentative D call: TRBD1 (5 bases). Trimming took 5 bases from V and 0 from J, leaving 11 bases between them. This CDR3 spans 15 amino acids. Per the germline V gene, CDR1 is LGHNA and CDR2 is YNFKEQ. The CDR3 here is CASSLDGHSNQPQHF. CDR3 nucleotide sequence: TGTGCCAGCAGCTTGGACGGACATAGCAATCAGCCCCAGCATTTT.

This clone was recorded only once. The CDR3, as DNA: TGTGCCAGCAGTTTACAGGGTACTGAAGCTTTCTTT. Residues: CASSLQGTEAFF. This chain joins TRBV28 and TRBJ1-1; D is perhaps TRBD1 (5 bases). Germline assignment: CDR1 MDHEN and CDR2 SYDVKM. V lost 2 bases and J 5 bases, leaving 6 bases between the germline ends. This CDR3 contains 12 residues.

The V gene is TRBV19, the J gene TRBJ1-5, with D uncertain. The CDR3 has 16 residues. V lost 1 base to trimming and J lost 2 bases, with 12 bases between them. The germline CDR1 and CDR2 sequences are LNHDA and SQIVND (reference sequence). The CDR3 region has the DNA TGTGCCAGTAGTATAGGGGCAGCGTCGGGCAATCAGCCCCAGCATTTT. Protein: CASSIGAASGNQPQHF.

The chain carries TRBV25-1 and TRBJ1-1, with a tentative D call TRBD1 (5 bases). Germline assignment: CDR1 MGHDK and CDR2 SYGVNS. This CDR3 spans 12 amino acids. Trimming took off 6 bases at V and 8 bases at J, with 13 bases between the two ends. The CDR3 bases are TGTGCCAGCAGCCCCGGGTGGGGGGAAGCTTTCTTT. This gives the protein CASSPGWGEAFF.